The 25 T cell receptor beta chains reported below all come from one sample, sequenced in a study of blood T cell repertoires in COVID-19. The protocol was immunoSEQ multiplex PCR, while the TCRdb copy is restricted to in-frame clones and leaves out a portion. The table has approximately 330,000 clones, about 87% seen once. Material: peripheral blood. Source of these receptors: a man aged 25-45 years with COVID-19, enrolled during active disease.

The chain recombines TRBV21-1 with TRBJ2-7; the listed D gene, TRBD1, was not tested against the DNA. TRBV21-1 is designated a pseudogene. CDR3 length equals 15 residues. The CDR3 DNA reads TGTGCCAGCAGCAAATCCAGTCCCCCTTCCTACGAGCAGTACTTC. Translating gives CASSKSSPPSYEQYF.

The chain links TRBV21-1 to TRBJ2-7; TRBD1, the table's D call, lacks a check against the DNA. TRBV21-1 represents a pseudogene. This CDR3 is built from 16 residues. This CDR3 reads CASSKDRRPGVYEQYF. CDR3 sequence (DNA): TGTGCCAGCAGCAAAGACAGGAGGCCAGGGGTCTACGAGCAGTACTTC.

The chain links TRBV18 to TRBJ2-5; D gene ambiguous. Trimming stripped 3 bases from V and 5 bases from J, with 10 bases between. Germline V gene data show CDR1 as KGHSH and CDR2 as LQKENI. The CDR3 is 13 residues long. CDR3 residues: CASSPRQAETQYF. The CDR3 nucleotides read TGTGCCAGCTCACCCAGGCAGGCGGAGACCCAGTACTTC.

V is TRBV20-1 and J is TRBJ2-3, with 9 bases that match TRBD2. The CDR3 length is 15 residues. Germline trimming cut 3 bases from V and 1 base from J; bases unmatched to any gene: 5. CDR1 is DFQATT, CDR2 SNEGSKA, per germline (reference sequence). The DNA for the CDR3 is TGCAGTGCTAGTTCATCTAGCGGGGGCACAGATACGCAGTATTTT. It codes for CSASSSSGGTDTQYF.

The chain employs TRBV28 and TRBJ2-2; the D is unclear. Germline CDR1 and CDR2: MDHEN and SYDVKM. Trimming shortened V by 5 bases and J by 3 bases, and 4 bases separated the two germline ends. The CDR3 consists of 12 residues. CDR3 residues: CASSPHTGELFF. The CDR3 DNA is TGTGCCAGCAGTCCTCACACCGGGGAGCTGTTTTTT.

In nucleotides, the CDR3 is TGTGCCAGCACGCTAACAGGGGCAACTAATGAAAAACTGTTTTTT. Translation: CASTLTGATNEKLFF. The chain is built from TRBV18 and TRBJ1-4; 7 bases are shared with TRBD1. This CDR3 has 15 residues. Per the germline V gene, CDR1 is KGHSH and CDR2 is LQKENI. The junction had 6 bases not matched to a gene; V was cut back by 8 bases and J by 0 bases.

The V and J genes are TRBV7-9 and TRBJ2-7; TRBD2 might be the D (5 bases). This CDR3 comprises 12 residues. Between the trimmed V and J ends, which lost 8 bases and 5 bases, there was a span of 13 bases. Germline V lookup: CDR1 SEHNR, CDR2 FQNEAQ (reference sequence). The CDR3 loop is CASLYEGNEQYF. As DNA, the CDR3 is TGTGCCAGCCTTTACGAGGGCAACGAGCAGTACTTC.

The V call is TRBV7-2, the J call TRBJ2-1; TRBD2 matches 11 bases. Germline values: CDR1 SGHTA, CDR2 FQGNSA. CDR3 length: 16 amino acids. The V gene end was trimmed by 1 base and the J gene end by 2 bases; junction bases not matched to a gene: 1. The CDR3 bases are TGTGCCAGCAGCTTAGTTAGCGGGGGGGCCTACAATGAGCAGTTCTTC. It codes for CASSLVSGGAYNEQFF.

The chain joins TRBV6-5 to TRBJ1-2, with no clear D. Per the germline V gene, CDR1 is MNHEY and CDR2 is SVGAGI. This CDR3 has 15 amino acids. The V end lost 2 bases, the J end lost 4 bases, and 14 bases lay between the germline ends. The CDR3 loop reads CASSYARSGGYGYTF. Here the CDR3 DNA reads TGTGCCAGCAGTTACGCCCGATCGGGTGGCTATGGCTACACCTTC.

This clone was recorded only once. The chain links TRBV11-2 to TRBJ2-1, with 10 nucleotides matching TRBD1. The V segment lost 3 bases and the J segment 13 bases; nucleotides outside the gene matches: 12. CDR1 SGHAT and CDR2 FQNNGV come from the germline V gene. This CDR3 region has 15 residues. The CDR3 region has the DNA TGTGCCAGCAGCTTTTCGACCGGGACAGGGGCCGTTCAGTTCTTC. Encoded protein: CASSFSTGTGAVQFF. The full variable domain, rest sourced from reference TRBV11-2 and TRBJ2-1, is EAGVAQSPRYKIIEKRQSVAFWCNPISGHATLYWYQQILGQGPKLLIQFQNNGVVDDSQLPKDRFSAERLKGVDSTLKIQPAKLEDSAVYLCASSFSTGTGAVQFFGPGTRLTVL.

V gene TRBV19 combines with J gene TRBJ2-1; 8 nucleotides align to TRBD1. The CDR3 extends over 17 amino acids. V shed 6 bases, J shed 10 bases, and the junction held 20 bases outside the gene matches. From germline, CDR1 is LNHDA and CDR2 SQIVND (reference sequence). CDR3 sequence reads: CASSQGDRTGQRGEQFF. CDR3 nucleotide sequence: TGTGCCAGTAGCCAAGGGGACCGGACAGGGCAGCGTGGGGAGCAGTTCTTC.

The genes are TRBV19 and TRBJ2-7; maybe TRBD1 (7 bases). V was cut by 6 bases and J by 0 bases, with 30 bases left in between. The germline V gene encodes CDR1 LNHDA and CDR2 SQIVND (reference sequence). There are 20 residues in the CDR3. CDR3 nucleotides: TGTGCCAGTAGCCCCGGGGGAAGGGGGCGAAGTATTCAGGGCTCCTACGAGCAGTACTTC. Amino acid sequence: CASSPGGRGRSIQGSYEQYF.

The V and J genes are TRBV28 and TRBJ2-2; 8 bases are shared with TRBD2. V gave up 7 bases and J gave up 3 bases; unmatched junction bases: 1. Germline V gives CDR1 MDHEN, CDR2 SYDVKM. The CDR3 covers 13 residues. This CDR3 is CASTGGYTGELFF. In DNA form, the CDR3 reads TGTGCCAGCACGGGAGGGTACACCGGGGAGCTGTTTTTT. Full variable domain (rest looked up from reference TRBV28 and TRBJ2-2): DVKVTQSSRYLVKRTGEKVFLECVQDMDHENMFWYRQDPGLGLRLIYFSYDVKMKEKGDIPEGYSVSREKKERFSLILESASTNQTSMYLCASTGGYTGELFFGEGSRLTVL.

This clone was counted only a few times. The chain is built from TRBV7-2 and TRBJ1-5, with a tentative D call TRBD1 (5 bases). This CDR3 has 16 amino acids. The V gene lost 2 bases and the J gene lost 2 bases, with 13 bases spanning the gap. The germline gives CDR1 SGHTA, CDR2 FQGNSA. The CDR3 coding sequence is TGTGCCAGCAGCTTAACGGGGGGTACAGGCAATCAGCCCCAGCATTTT. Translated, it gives CASSLTGGTGNQPQHF.

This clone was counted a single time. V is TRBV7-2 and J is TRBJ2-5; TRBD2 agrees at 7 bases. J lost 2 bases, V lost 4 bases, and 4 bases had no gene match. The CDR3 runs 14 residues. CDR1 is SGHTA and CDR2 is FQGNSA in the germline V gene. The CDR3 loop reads CASSYQAGQETQYF. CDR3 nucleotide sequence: TGTGCCAGCAGCTATCAAGCGGGACAAGAGACCCAGTACTTC.

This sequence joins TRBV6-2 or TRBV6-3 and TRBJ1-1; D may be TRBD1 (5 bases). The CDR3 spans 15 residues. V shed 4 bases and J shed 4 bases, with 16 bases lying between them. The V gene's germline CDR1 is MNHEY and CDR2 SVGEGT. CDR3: CASSLGTPGGTEAFF. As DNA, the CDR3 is TGTGCCAGCAGTTTAGGGACTCCCGGGGGCACTGAAGCTTTCTTT.

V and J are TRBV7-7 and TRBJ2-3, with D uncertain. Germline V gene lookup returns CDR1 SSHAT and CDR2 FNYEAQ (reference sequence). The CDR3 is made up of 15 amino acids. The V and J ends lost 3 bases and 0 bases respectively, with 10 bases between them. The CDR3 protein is CASSLHVTSTDTQYF. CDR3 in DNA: TGTGCCAGCAGCTTGCACGTTACTAGCACAGATACGCAGTATTTT. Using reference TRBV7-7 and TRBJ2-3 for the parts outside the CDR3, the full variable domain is GAGVSQSPRYKVTKRGQDVTLRCDPISSHATLYWYQQALGQGPEFLTYFNYEAQPDKSGLPSDRFSAERPEGSISTLTIQRTEQRDSAMYRCASSLHVTSTDTQYFGPGTRLTVL.

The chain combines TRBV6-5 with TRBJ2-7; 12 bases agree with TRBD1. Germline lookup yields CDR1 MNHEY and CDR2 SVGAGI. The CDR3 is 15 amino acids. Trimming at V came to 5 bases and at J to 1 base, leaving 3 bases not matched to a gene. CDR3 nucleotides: TGTGCCAGCAGTAGGGGACAGGGGGCGTCCTACGAGCAGTACTTC. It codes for CASSRGQGASYEQYF.

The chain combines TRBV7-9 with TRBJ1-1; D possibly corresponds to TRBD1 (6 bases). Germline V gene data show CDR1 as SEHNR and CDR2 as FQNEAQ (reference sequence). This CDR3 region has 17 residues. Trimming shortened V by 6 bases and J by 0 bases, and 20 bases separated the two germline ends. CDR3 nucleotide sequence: TGTGCCAGCAGTCCCGGACAGTTGAGGACATTGAACACTGAAGCTTTCTTT. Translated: CASSPGQLRTLNTEAFF.

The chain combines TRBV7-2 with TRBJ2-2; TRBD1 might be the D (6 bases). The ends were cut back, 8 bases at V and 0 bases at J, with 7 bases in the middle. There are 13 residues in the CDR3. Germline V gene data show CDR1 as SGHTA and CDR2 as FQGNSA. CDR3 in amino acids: CASGTPNTGELFF. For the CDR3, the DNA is TGTGCCAGCGGGACACCGAACACCGGGGAGCTGTTTTTT.

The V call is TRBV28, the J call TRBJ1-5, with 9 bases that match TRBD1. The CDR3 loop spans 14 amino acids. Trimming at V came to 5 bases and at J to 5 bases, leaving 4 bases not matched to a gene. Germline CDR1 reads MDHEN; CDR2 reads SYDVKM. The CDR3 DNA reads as TGTGCCAGCAGTCCGGGACAGGGCGATCAGCCCCAGCATTTT. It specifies CASSPGQGDQPQHF.

In nucleotides, the CDR3 is TGTGCCAGCAGCGTAGCTCCAGGGGGTAGGGACGAGCAGTACTTC. Residues: CASSVAPGGRDEQYF. The rearrangement links TRBV9 to TRBJ2-7, with 7 bases aligning to TRBD1. Trimming removed 0 bases from V and 5 bases from J; junction bases left unmatched: 8. Germline values: CDR1 SGDLS, CDR2 YYNGEE. The CDR3 loop spans 15 amino acids.

CDR3 sequence: CASSPRETGLGGEQFF. The CDR3 nucleotides are TGTGCCAGCAGCCCCCGCGAGACTGGTTTGGGAGGCGAGCAGTTCTTC. This chain joins TRBV13 and TRBJ2-1, with D perhaps matching TRBD2 (6 bases). Trimming removed 5 bases from V and 10 bases from J, with 24 bases in between. The CDR3 has 16 residues. From germline, CDR1 is PRHDT and CDR2 FYEKMQ (reference sequence).

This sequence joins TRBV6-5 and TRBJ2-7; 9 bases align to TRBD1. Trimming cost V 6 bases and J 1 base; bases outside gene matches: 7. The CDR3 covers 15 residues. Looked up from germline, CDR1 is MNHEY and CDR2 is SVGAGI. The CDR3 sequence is CASSLTGGGSYEQYF. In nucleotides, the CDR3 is TGTGCCAGCAGCCTCACAGGGGGCGGGTCCTACGAGCAGTACTTC.

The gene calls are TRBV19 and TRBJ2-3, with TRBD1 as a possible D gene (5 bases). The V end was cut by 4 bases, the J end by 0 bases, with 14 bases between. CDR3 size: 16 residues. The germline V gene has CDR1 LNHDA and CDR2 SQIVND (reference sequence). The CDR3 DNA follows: TGTGCCAGTAGTACTCCCGTGACAGTTAGCACAGATACGCAGTATTTT. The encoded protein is CASSTPVTVSTDTQYF.